The present T cell receptor (beta chain) was sequenced within a study of blood T cells in healthy people across ages. Whenever a sample was processed, at least 6 million PBMCs were isolated. Germline values: CDR1 MNHNY, CDR2 SVGAGI (reference sequence). The CDR3 is made up of 12 amino acids. Comment on this clonotype: Relative to the germline gene, one junction end is altered; a read error may explain this.

Alongside a J-beta primer mix, a sample-barcoded 5' primer served in a second PCR lasting about 7 to 12 cycles. MiXCR was run by TCRdb on the 5' RACE reads, yielding one entry per CDR3 protein. The sample yields 650,000 to 700,000 distinct CDR3 sequences, approximately 52% seen once. The chain carries TRBV6-6 and TRBJ1-1; D unresolved. Sequenced material: blood. This clonotype was sampled from a woman of 80 years or more in good health. CDR3 nucleotide sequence: TGTGCCAGCAGTTGGGAGAACGCTGAAGCTTTCTTT. Amino acids: CASSWENAEAFF.